The sample holds many counts of the clone carrying this TCR beta chain. Its antigen is not identified. As for treatment: PENTA 11 planned treatment interruption arm or continuous ART arm. At least 24 weeks of at least three-drug ART, in children 2 to 15 years. The data belong to a study of HIV-infected children after antiretroviral therapy interruption. Overall study: Median age was roughly 9.3 years (interruption) and approximately 8 years (continuous). Findings and caveats of the study: Some non-naive CD45RA+ T cells might be present among sorted naive cells.

The CDR3 totals 13 residues. Trimming stripped 3 bases from V and 2 bases from J, with 5 bases between. Germline V gene lookup returns CDR1 SGHTA and CDR2 FQGTGA. RNA-based 3' RACE libraries used unique molecular identifiers. From the 3' RACE reads, TCRdb called clonotypes with MiXCR, one entry per CDR3 protein. This sample has 70,000 to 90,000 distinct CDR3 sequences, with about 6.9% found just once. Sequences were derived from CD45RA+ CD4+ T cells from PBMCs, pooled from several time points, sampled from a donor given antiretroviral therapy, either interrupted or continuous. Subset in this sample: naive CD4+ CD45RA+ CD45RO- T cells. This chain uses TRBV7-3 with TRBJ2-1, with no clear D. The receptor was derived from a pool of human donors with HIV. The CDR3 loop reads CASSFRPYNEQFF. The CDR3 DNA follows: TGTGCCAGCAGCTTCCGGCCCTACAATGAGCAGTTCTTC.